Listed here is a single T cell receptor (beta chain). This entry is derived from a study of blood T cells in healthy people across ages. Through a sample-barcoded 5' primer and a J-beta primer mix, a second PCR was run for roughly 6 to 11 cycles. The template-switch adaptor, which had 12 random nucleotides, put a tag on each cDNA molecule. Each CDR3 protein gets one entry after TCRdb re-called the 5' RACE reads with MiXCR. The table includes about 780,000 distinct CDR3 sequences, under 30% detected once. V gave up 3 bases and J gave up 4 bases; unmatched junction bases: 5. CDR1 is SQVTM and CDR2 is ANQGSEA in the germline V gene. The CDR3 extends over 14 amino acids. Every donor contributed roughly 10 milliliters of peripheral blood by blood draw. This same sample was also part of a study on T cells of mothers and their children. As that study records: The study recruited a few healthy Caucasian mothers and their six children as donors. Each child contributed around 3 million TCR beta CDR3 reads, while each mother contributed over 8 million.

J is TRBJ1-1 and V is TRBV29-1, with 10 bases aligning to TRBD1. This TCR came from a boy between 5 and 17 years old in good health. The sample taken for sequencing was blood. CDR3 loop: CSVEVTGGITEAFF. In DNA, the CDR3 is TGCAGCGTTGAGGTGACAGGGGGCATCACTGAAGCTTTCTTT.